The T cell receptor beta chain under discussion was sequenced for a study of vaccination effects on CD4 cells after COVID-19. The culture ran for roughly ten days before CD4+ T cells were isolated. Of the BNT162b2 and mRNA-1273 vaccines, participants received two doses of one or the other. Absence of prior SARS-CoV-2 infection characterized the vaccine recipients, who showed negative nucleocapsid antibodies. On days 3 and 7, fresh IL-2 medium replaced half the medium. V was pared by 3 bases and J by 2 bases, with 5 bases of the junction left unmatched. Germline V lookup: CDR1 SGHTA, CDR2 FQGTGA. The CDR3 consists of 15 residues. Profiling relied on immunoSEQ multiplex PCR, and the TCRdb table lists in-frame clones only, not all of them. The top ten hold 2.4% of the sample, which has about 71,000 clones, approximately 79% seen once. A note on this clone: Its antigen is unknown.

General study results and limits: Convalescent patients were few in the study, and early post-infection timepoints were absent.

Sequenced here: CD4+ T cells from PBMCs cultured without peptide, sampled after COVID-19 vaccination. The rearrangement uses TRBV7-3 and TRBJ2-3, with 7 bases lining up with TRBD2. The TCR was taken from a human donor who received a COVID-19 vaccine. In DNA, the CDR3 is TGTGCCAGCAGCTTTTTAGCGGGCTCCACAGATACGCAGTATTTT. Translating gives CASSFLAGSTDTQYF.